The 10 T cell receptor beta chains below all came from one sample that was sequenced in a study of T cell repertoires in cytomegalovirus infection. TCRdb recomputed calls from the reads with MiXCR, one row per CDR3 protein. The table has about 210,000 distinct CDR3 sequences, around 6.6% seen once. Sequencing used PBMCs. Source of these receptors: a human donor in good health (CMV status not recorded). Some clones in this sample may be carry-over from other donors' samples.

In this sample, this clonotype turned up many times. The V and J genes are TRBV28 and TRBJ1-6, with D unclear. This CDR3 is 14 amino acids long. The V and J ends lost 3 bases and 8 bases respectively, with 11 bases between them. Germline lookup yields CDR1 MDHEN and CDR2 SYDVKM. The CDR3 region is CASSFASFDSPLHF. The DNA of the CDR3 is TGTGCCAGCAGTTTTGCAAGTTTTGATTCACCCCTCCACTTT.

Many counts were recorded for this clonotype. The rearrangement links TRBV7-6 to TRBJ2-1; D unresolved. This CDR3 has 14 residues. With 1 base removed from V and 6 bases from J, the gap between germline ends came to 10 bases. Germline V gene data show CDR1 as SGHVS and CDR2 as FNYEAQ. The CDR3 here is CASSLDEPFNEQFF. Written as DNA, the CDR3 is TGTGCCAGCAGCTTAGACGAGCCTTTCAATGAGCAGTTCTTC.

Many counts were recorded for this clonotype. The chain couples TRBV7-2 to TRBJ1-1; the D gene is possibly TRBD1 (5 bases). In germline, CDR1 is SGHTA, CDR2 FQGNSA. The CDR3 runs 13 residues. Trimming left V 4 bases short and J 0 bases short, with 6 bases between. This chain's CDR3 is CASSSDMNTEAFF. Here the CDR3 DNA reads TGTGCCAGCAGCTCGGACATGAACACTGAAGCTTTCTTT. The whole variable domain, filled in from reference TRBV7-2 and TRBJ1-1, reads GAGVSQSPSNKVTEKGKDVELRCDPISGHTALYWYRQSLGQGLEFLIYFQGNSAPDKSGLPSDRFSAERTGGSVSTLTIQRTQQEDSAVYLCASSSDMNTEAFFGQGTRLTVV.

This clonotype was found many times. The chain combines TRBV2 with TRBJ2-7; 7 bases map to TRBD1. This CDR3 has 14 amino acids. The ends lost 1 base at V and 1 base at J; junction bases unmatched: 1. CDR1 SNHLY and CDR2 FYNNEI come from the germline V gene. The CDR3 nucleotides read TGTGCCAGCAGTGAAGGACAGGGTTCCTACGAGCAGTACTTC. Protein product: CASSEGQGSYEQYF.

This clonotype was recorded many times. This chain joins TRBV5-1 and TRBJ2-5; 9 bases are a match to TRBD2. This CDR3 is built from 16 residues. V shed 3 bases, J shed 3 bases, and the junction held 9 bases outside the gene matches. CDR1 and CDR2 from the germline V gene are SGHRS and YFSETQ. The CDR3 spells CASSSGERGAEETQYF. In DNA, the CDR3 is TGCGCCAGCAGCTCGGGCGAGCGGGGGGCGGAAGAGACCCAGTACTTC.

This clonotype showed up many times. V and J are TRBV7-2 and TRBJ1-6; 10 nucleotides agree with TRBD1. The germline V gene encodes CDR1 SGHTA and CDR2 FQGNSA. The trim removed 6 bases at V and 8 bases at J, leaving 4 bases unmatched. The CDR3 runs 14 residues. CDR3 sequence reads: CASRRGQGYSPLHF. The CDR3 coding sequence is TGTGCCAGCAGAAGGGGACAGGGGTATTCACCCCTCCACTTT.

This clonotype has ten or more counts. CDR3 nucleotides: TGCAGTGCCAAGACAGGGCAAAATTCACCCCTCCACTTT. Its protein product is CSAKTGQNSPLHF. The chain carries TRBV20-1 and TRBJ1-6, with 7 bases that match TRBD1. Germline values: CDR1 DFQATT, CDR2 SNEGSKA (reference sequence). This CDR3 comprises 13 residues. The junction had 6 bases not matched to a gene; V was cut back by 6 bases and J by 7 bases.

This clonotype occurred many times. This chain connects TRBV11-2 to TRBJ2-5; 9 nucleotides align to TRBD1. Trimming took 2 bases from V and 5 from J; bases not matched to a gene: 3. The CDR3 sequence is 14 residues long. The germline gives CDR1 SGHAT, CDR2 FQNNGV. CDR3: CASSLSTGGETQYF. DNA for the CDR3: TGTGCCAGCAGCTTATCGACAGGGGGGGAGACCCAGTACTTC.

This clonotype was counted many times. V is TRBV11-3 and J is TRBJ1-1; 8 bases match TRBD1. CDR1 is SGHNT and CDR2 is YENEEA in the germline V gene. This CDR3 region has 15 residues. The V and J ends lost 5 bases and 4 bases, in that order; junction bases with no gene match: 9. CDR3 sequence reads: CASSLRTGQGTEAFF. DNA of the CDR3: TGTGCCAGCAGCCTCAGGACAGGGCAGGGCACTGAAGCTTTCTTT.

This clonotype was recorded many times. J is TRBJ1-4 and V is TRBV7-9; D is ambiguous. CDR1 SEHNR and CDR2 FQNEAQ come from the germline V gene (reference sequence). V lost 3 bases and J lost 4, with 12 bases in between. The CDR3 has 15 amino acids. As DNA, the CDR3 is TGTGCCAGCAGCTTGAAAGAAGCTATTAATGAAAAACTGTTTTTT. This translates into CASSLKEAINEKLFF.